Presented here are 25 T cell receptor beta chains from one specimen sequenced in a study of T cell repertoires in cytomegalovirus infection. MiXCR, applied by TCRdb to the reads, yields one record per CDR3 protein. The sample shows roughly 230,000 distinct CDR3 sequences, 15% to 20% of them seen only once. Sequenced material: CD8+ T cells from PBMCs. These receptors all stem from a human donor in good health (CMV status not recorded). Some clones in this sample may be carry-over from other donors' samples.

The chain recombines TRBV11-2 with TRBJ1-1; D is possibly TRBD1 (5 bases). This CDR3 region has 13 residues. Trimming shortened V by 4 bases and J by 4 bases, and 10 bases separated the two germline ends. The V gene's germline CDR1 is SGHAT and CDR2 FQNNGV. CDR3 nucleotides: TGTGCCAGCAGCTATTGGGGGGGCACTGAAGCTTTCTTT. Translation: CASSYWGGTEAFF.

This clonotype was recorded at least ten times. This sequence joins TRBV29-1 and TRBJ1-1; possibly TRBD1 for D (6 bases). Trimming removed 1 base at V and 0 bases at J, with 15 bases between. CDR1 is SQVTM and CDR2 is ANQGSEA in the germline V gene. The CDR3 is 16 amino acids. DNA for the CDR3: TGCAGCGTTGAAGGCGTCGAGGAGGGGGTGAACACTGAAGCTTTCTTT. Its protein product is CSVEGVEEGVNTEAFF. Filled out from reference TRBV29-1 and TRBJ1-1, the complete variable domain reads SAVISQKPSRDICQRGTSLTIQCQVDSQVTMMFWYRQQPGQSLTLIATANQGSEATYESGFVIDKFPISRPNLTFSTLTVSNMSPEDSSIYLCSVEGVEEGVNTEAFFGQGTRLTVV.

This clonotype was found many times. The rearrangement links TRBV7-9 to TRBJ1-1; D ambiguous. The V gene lost 2 bases and the J gene lost 7 bases, with 14 bases spanning the gap. Germline CDR1 is SEHNR and CDR2 is FQNEAQ (reference sequence). The CDR3 loop spans 14 amino acids. The CDR3: CASSLSFGGYEAFF. The CDR3 coding sequence is TGTGCCAGCAGCTTAAGTTTCGGCGGCTATGAAGCTTTCTTT.

V is TRBV7-8 and J is TRBJ2-3; tentatively, D is TRBD2 (7 bases). This CDR3 is built from 16 residues. Trimming pared 5 bases from V and 4 bases from J, leaving 19 bases between. The germline V gene encodes CDR1 SGHVS and CDR2 FQNEAQ. The DNA of the CDR3 is TGTGCCAGCAGCATGAGGGGGGGCGCTGGGGCAGATACGCAGTATTTT. Translating gives CASSMRGGAGADTQYF. The complete variable domain, with remaining parts taken from reference TRBV7-8 and TRBJ2-3, reads GAGVSQSPRYKVAKRGQDVALRCDPISGHVSLFWYQQALGQGPEFLTYFQNEAQLDKSGLPSDRFFAERPEGSVSTLKIQRTQQEDSAVYLCASSMRGGAGADTQYFGPGTRLTVL.

The chain joins TRBV5-4 to TRBJ2-3; no clear D gene. This CDR3 spans 14 amino acids. Trimming pared 1 base from V and 3 bases from J, leaving 9 bases between. In germline, CDR1 is SGHNT, CDR2 YYREEE (reference sequence). DNA for the CDR3: TGTGCCAGCAGCTTGTTCCCCGAGACAGATACGCAGTATTTT. Its protein is CASSLFPETDTQYF.

The sample holds one count of this clonotype. V is TRBV20-1 and J is TRBJ1-5, with TRBD1 identical over 12 bases. CDR1 is DFQATT, CDR2 SNEGSKA, per germline (reference sequence). V trimming: 4 bases; J trimming: 0 bases; junction bases outside the gene matches: 7. This CDR3 has 17 amino acids. The CDR3 reads CSATGTGGFYSNQPQHF. In nucleotides, the CDR3 is TGCAGTGCTACCGGGACAGGGGGCTTTTATAGCAATCAGCCCCAGCATTTT.

As regards this clonotype: A much larger clone lies one base from this, so it may be a read error. The chain employs TRBV7-8 and TRBJ2-1, with 8 bases fitting TRBD2. Germline CDR1 SGHVS, CDR2 FQNEAQ. The CDR3 loop spans 15 amino acids. The DNA for the CDR3 is TGTGCCAGAAGCTCGGACGGGGGGGCAGCGAATGAGCAGTTCTTC. This translates into CARSSDGGAANEQFF.

This clonotype was found a few times. The chain couples TRBV2 to TRBJ2-7; no reliable D call. V was cut by 5 bases and J by 2 bases, with 7 bases left in between. Germline CDR1 and CDR2: SNHLY and FYNNEI. This CDR3 spans 12 amino acids. The DNA for the CDR3 is TGTGCCAGCAGTAACCTAGCCTACGAGCAGTACTTC. Its translation is CASSNLAYEQYF.

The table lists this clonotype with many counts. This sequence joins TRBV6-2 or TRBV6-3 and TRBJ2-2, with a weak D call TRBD1 (5 bases). This CDR3 has 16 residues. Germline-derived CDR1 and CDR2 are MNHEY and SVGEGT. V was shortened by 5 bases and J by 4 bases, with 17 bases between the two germline ends. CDR3 residues: CASSLGHQITTGELFF. Written as DNA, the CDR3 is TGTGCCAGCAGTCTTGGACACCAGATAACCACCGGGGAGCTGTTTTTT.

On this clonotype: A much larger clone lies a single base off, so this may be a read error. The chain joins TRBV6-6 to TRBJ1-1; 8 bases align to TRBD1. The V gene's germline CDR1 is MNHNY and CDR2 SVGAGI (reference sequence). CDR3 length: 14 residues. DNA of the CDR3: TGTGCCGGCAGTGATGACAGGGGATACACTGAAGCTTTCTTT. It yields the protein CAGSDDRGYTEAFF.

The V gene is TRBV20-1, the J gene TRBJ2-7; TRBD1 matches at 8 bases. With V trimmed by 3 bases and J by 5 bases, 9 bases remained unmatched. CDR1 is DFQATT, CDR2 SNEGSKA, per germline (reference sequence). CDR3 size: 14 residues. CDR3 bases: TGCAGTGCTAGGGGACGGGACAGGCTACACGAGCAGTACTTC. The encoded protein is CSARGRDRLHEQYF.

The chain has TRBV20-1 and TRBJ2-7, with D maybe TRBD1 (6 bases). This CDR3 has 12 amino acids. Germline lookup yields CDR1 DFQATT and CDR2 SNEGSKA (reference sequence). V dropped 3 bases and J dropped 5 bases, with 11 bases sitting between them. The CDR3 nucleotides are TGCAGTGCTAGTCCTACAGGGCACGAGCAGTACTTC. Amino acid sequence: CSASPTGHEQYF.

Notes on this clonotype: This may stem from a read error, because a much larger clone lies one nucleotide away. The chain recombines TRBV7-9 with TRBJ1-1, with a tentative D call TRBD1 (5 bases). Looked up from germline, CDR1 is SEHNR and CDR2 is FQNEAQ (reference sequence). The CDR3 sequence is 16 residues long. Trimming pared 5 bases from V and 4 bases from J, leaving 20 bases between. In DNA form, the CDR3 reads TGTGCCAGCAGCCCCGGGGGGTTTGGGTTGACCACTGAAGCTTTCTTT. Its translation is CASSPGGFGLTTEAFF.

The sample holds many counts of this clonotype. This rearrangement joins TRBV28 to TRBJ1-5; D uncertain. CDR1 is MDHEN, CDR2 SYDVKM, per germline. The CDR3 is made up of 12 amino acids. Deletions cut 5 bases from V and 6 bases from J, with 8 bases between. In DNA form, the CDR3 reads TGTGCCAGCAGTAAGTACGGTCAGCCCCAGCATTTT. Translation: CASSKYGQPQHF.

The J gene is TRBJ2-1, the V gene TRBV5-8; TRBD1 matches at 8 bases. Trimming at V came to 1 base and at J to 0 bases, leaving 12 bases not matched to a gene. The CDR3 has 19 amino acids. Germline CDR1 SGHTS, CDR2 YDEGEE. DNA of the CDR3: TGTGCCAGCAGCTTGAGAGCGTGGACAGGGAAGAGCTCCTACAATGAGCAGTTCTTC. It translates to CASSLRAWTGKSSYNEQFF.

The rearrangement joins TRBV20-1 to TRBJ1-1; 7 bases are a match to TRBD1. V lost 6 bases and J lost 0; bases outside the gene matches: 4. Germline V gene lookup returns CDR1 DFQATT and CDR2 SNEGSKA (reference sequence). The CDR3 is made up of 13 amino acids. Here the CDR3 DNA reads TGCAGTGCCACAGGGGCTATGAACACTGAAGCTTTCTTT. This gives the protein CSATGAMNTEAFF.

This clonotype was seen only a few times. The genes are TRBV20-1 and TRBJ2-7; D is undetermined. In germline, CDR1 is DFQATT, CDR2 SNEGSKA (reference sequence). The CDR3 loop spans 14 amino acids. The V and J ends lost 0 bases and 6 bases respectively, with 15 bases between them. Here the CDR3 DNA reads TGCAGTGCTAGAGATCTCGTTACCGAATTCGAGCAGTACTTC. Its translation is CSARDLVTEFEQYF.

This chain connects TRBV11-2 to TRBJ1-1; D unclear. V lost 1 base, J lost 6 bases, and 6 bases lay in between. The CDR3 sequence is 12 residues long. The V gene's germline CDR1 is SGHAT and CDR2 FQNNGV. CDR3 DNA sequence: TGTGCCAGCAGCTTAGTGATGCCTGAAGCTTTCTTT. Translating it yields CASSLVMPEAFF.

As regards this clonotype: A much larger clone sits a single nucleotide away, making a read error possible. The V call is TRBV19, the J call TRBJ1-1, with D possibly matching TRBD1 (6 bases). CDR1 and CDR2 from the germline V gene are LNHDA and SQIVND (reference sequence). The CDR3 spans 13 residues. The CDR3 reads CARSNREWTEAFF. The CDR3 region has the DNA TGTGCCAGAAGTAACAGGGAATGGACTGAAGCTTTCTTT.

The chain uses TRBV5-6 and TRBJ1-4, with a tentative D call TRBD1 (5 bases). Per germline, CDR1 SGHDT and CDR2 YYEEEE. The CDR3 runs 15 residues. The V gene lost 4 bases and the J gene lost 6 bases, with 16 bases spanning the gap. The CDR3 sequence is CASSRDVKLDEKLFF. The CDR3 DNA reads TGTGCCAGCAGCCGGGACGTCAAATTGGATGAAAAACTGTTTTTT.

The rearrangement uses TRBV10-2 and TRBJ1-5; D gene unclear. This CDR3 contains 13 residues. V lost 3 bases to trimming and J lost 6 bases, with 9 bases between them. Germline V CDR1 and CDR2: WSHSY, SAAADI. CDR3 DNA sequence: TGCGCCAGCAGTGATTGGGAGTCTCAGCCCCAGCATTTT. Translation gives CASSDWESQPQHF.

This clonotype was recorded at least ten times. This chain connects TRBV6-1 to TRBJ2-5; TRBD1 agrees at 8 bases. Germline CDR1 and CDR2: MNHNS and SASEGT. The V segment lost 8 bases and the J segment 1 base; nucleotides outside the gene matches: 12. The length of the CDR3 is 16 residues. DNA of the CDR3: TGTGCCAGCGGACCCCAGGGGGCGGTGACCCAAGAGACCCAGTACTTC. Its translation: CASGPQGAVTQETQYF.

The chain recombines TRBV11-2 with TRBJ2-1; D remains ambiguous. There are 14 residues in the CDR3. The V end was cut by 3 bases, the J end by 4 bases, with 10 bases between. Germline values: CDR1 SGHAT, CDR2 FQNNGV. This CDR3 reads CASSFEDGYNEQFF. CDR3 DNA: TGTGCCAGCAGCTTCGAGGACGGATACAATGAGCAGTTCTTC. The full variable domain, with the rest looked up from reference TRBV11-2 and TRBJ2-1, is EAGVAQSPRYKIIEKRQSVAFWCNPISGHATLYWYQQILGQGPKLLIQFQNNGVVDDSQLPKDRFSAERLKGVDSTLKIQPAKLEDSAVYLCASSFEDGYNEQFFGPGTRLTVL.

This clonotype is judged medium-sized. The rearrangement uses TRBV7-2 and TRBJ2-2; 8 bases are a match to TRBD1. The CDR3 is made up of 15 amino acids. Losses at the gene ends were 6 bases for V and 8 bases for J; bases not matched to a gene: 11. Germline loops: CDR1 SGHTA, CDR2 FQGNSA. The CDR3 nucleotides read TGTGCCAGCAGTTATTCGGGGACAGGTCAAGGGGAGCTGTTTTTT. It translates to CASSYSGTGQGELFF. The complete variable domain, with remaining parts taken from reference TRBV7-2 and TRBJ2-2, reads GAGVSQSPSNKVTEKGKDVELRCDPISGHTALYWYRQSLGQGLEFLIYFQGNSAPDKSGLPSDRFSAERTGGSVSTLTIQRTQQEDSAVYLCASSYSGTGQGELFFGEGSRLTVL.

This clonotype has a count of ten or more. The chain has TRBV27 and TRBJ2-7; TRBD1 might be the D (5 bases). V dropped 3 bases and J dropped 1 base, with 7 bases sitting between them. Germline loops: CDR1 MNHEY, CDR2 SMNVEV (reference sequence). This CDR3 region has 13 residues. The CDR3 spells CASSFTGSYEQYF. CDR3 DNA sequence: TGTGCCAGCAGTTTTACAGGATCCTACGAGCAGTACTTC.